Each of the 32 T cell receptor beta chains below was sequenced from the same sample in a study of human T cells and chemical hapten exposure (dated by TCRdb to the early 2020s). What this sample's time point label stands for: pre-sensitization, week 0. This sample's treatment or condition label indicates: therapeutic diphenylcyclopropenone sensitization with weekly scalp DPC. Library generation was performed with RACE. The sequencer listed for this sample is NextSeq 500. TCRdb handled the public reads itself, with Q25 trimming in fastp and clone calling in MiXCR, and kept productive beta chains. Rows are combined by CDR3 protein, so each entry shows the most common genes and DNA. The sample has 250,000 or so distinct CDR3 sequences on record, 7.7% of them singletons. The ten largest clonotypes hold roughly 1.2% of the sample. The specimen comprised whole blood, sampled in connection with sensitization to the hapten diphenylcyclopropenone (DPC). These receptor sequences come from a man younger than 30 with alopecia areata. Some clones in this sample may be carry-over from other donors' samples.

The V and J genes are TRBV20-1 and TRBJ2-2; D might be TRBD1 (6 bases). V dropped 5 bases and J dropped 2 bases, with 21 bases sitting between them. CDR3 length equals 17 residues. CDR1 is DFQATT, CDR2 SNEGSKA, per germline (reference sequence). The CDR3 coding sequence is TGCAGTGCTTACCGGACAGAATTCTTCTCTAACACCGGGGAGCTGTTTTTT. This sequence encodes CSAYRTEFFSNTGELFF.

The chain combines TRBV28 with TRBJ1-6, with D tentatively TRBD1 (5 bases). The length of the CDR3 is 16 residues. Trimming took 3 bases from V and 4 from J, leaving 13 bases between them. From germline, CDR1 is MDHEN and CDR2 SYDVKM. CDR3 DNA: TGTGCCAGCAGTTTTGTTGGGGCGGAATATAATTCACCCCTCCACTTT. It translates to CASSFVGAEYNSPLHF.

This clonotype appeared a few times. The chain recombines TRBV27 with TRBJ1-1; a weak D match, TRBD1 (5 bases). With 6 bases removed from V and 4 bases from J, the gap between germline ends came to 18 bases. This CDR3 is 15 amino acids long. The germline V gene encodes CDR1 MNHEY and CDR2 SMNVEV (reference sequence). CDR3 nucleotide sequence: TGTGCCAGCAGCCCTTTCGGGGGTCTGGGCACTGAAGCTTTCTTT. It codes for CASSPFGGLGTEAFF.

This clonotype was seen a few times. The chain carries TRBV5-1 and TRBJ1-2; D possibly corresponds to TRBD1 (5 bases). The length of the CDR3 is 14 residues. CDR1 SGHRS and CDR2 YFSETQ come from the germline V gene. Trimming cost V 3 bases and J 8 bases, with 17 bases left between them. CDR3 residues: CASSSGSGGDGYTF. CDR3 sequence (DNA): TGCGCCAGCAGCTCTGGAAGTGGGGGAGACGGCTACACCTTC.

This clonotype was counted a few times. The chain joins TRBV7-9 to TRBJ1-2; no clear D. Trimming shortened V by 5 bases and J by 0 bases, and 19 bases separated the two germline ends. The CDR3 is 17 amino acids. CDR1 and CDR2 (germline): SEHNR, FQNEAQ (reference sequence). The CDR3 DNA reads TGTGCCAGCAGCCCAGAAATACGGGCCGGTACTAACTATGGCTACACCTTC. This gives the protein CASSPEIRAGTNYGYTF.

The chain links TRBV20-1 to TRBJ2-7, with TRBD1 matching over 9 bases. CDR3 length: 15 residues. Germline lookup yields CDR1 DFQATT and CDR2 SNEGSKA (reference sequence). The junction had 6 bases not matched to a gene; V was cut back by 0 bases and J by 3 bases. This chain's CDR3 is CSARDLGTGRYEQYV. The DNA of the CDR3 is TGCAGTGCTAGAGATCTTGGGACAGGGCGCTACGAGCAGTACGTC.

This chain links TRBV6-5 with TRBJ2-3; 8 bases map to TRBD1. The CDR3 totals 16 residues. With V trimmed by 5 bases and J by 5 bases, 12 bases remained unmatched. The germline V gene encodes CDR1 MNHEY and CDR2 SVGAGI. The CDR3 loop reads CASSKPTGEGGDTQYF. In DNA form, the CDR3 reads TGTGCCAGCAGTAAACCGACAGGGGAAGGTGGAGATACGCAGTATTTT.

This clonotype was detected a few times. V and J are TRBV28 and TRBJ2-5; possible D gene TRBD2, 6 bases. The ends were cut back, 2 bases at V and 4 bases at J, with 17 bases in the middle. The germline gives CDR1 MDHEN, CDR2 SYDVKM. CDR3 length: 16 amino acids. CDR3 amino acids: CASSLGGAQRSETQYF. DNA for the CDR3: TGTGCCAGCAGTTTAGGCGGGGCGCAGAGGTCAGAGACCCAGTACTTC.

This clonotype was detected only a few times. V usage is TRBV20-1 and J usage is TRBJ2-1, with D tentatively TRBD1 (8 bases). V was trimmed by 2 bases and J by 2 bases, leaving 13 bases between them. Germline V gene lookup returns CDR1 DFQATT and CDR2 SNEGSKA (reference sequence). The CDR3 contains 15 residues. The CDR3 region is CSARTGGGPYNEQFF. The CDR3 region has the DNA TGCAGTGCTAGAACAGGGGGGGGCCCCTACAATGAGCAGTTCTTC.

This clonotype was counted ten times or more. At one end, the junction sequence differs from germline, possibly due to a read error. The V gene is TRBV5-1, the J gene TRBJ1-3; D is uncertain. This CDR3 comprises 15 residues. Germline V gene lookup returns CDR1 SGHRS and CDR2 YFSETQ. Here the CDR3 reads CASSLVGSSGNTIYF. In nucleotides, the CDR3 is TGTGCCAGCAGCTTGGTCGGGAGCTCTGGAAACACCATATATTTT. The whole variable domain, remainder taken from reference TRBV5-1 and TRBJ1-3, is KAGVTQTPRYLIKTRGQQVTLSCSPISGHRSVSWYQQTPGQGLQFLFEYFSETQRNKGNFPGRFSGRQFSNSRSEMNVSTLELGDSALYLCASSLVGSSGNTIYFGEGSWLTVV.

The gene calls are TRBV6-2 or TRBV6-3 and TRBJ1-5; D unclear. Trimming left V 5 bases short and J 7 bases short, with 15 bases between. The germline V gene encodes CDR1 MNHEY and CDR2 SVGEGT. The CDR3 covers 14 residues. This CDR3 is CASSQPGRVQPQHF. CDR3 in DNA: TGTGCCAGCAGTCAACCGGGGAGGGTGCAGCCCCAGCATTTT.

The rearrangement joins TRBV10-3 to TRBJ1-4; 9 bases are shared with TRBD1. CDR3 size: 15 residues. Per germline, CDR1 ENHRY and CDR2 SYGVKD. After removal of 5 bases from V and 6 bases from J, the junction contained 7 bases not matched to a gene. The CDR3 loop is CAISTAGTGYEKLFF. For the CDR3, the DNA is TGTGCCATCAGTACAGCCGGGACAGGGTATGAAAAACTGTTTTTT.

The chain employs TRBV7-9 and TRBJ2-1; D gene uncertain. This CDR3 region has 13 residues. Germline CDR1 and CDR2: SEHNR and FQNEAQ (reference sequence). V was shortened by 4 bases and J by 2 bases, with 6 bases between the two germline ends. CDR3 protein: CASSSNTYNEQFF. As DNA, the CDR3 is TGTGCCAGCAGCTCTAACACCTACAATGAGCAGTTCTTC.

The rearrangement links TRBV5-1 to TRBJ2-7, with unresolved D. V shed 0 bases and J shed 0 bases, with 10 bases lying between them. The CDR3 is 15 residues long. Per germline, CDR1 SGHRS and CDR2 YFSETQ. The CDR3 is CASSLAVTSSYEQYF. CDR3 coding DNA: TGCGCCAGCAGCTTGGCGGTCACCTCCTCCTACGAGCAGTACTTC.

This clonotype was seen ten or more times. V gene TRBV11-2 combines with J gene TRBJ2-7; D uncertain. CDR3 length: 14 residues. Germline V gene lookup returns CDR1 SGHAT and CDR2 FQNNGV. Trimming stripped 6 bases from V and 2 bases from J, with 14 bases between. The CDR3 loop reads CASSQRVGPYEQYF. In DNA form, the CDR3 reads TGTGCCAGCAGTCAAAGGGTCGGCCCCTACGAGCAGTACTTC.

CDR3 in DNA: TGCAGTGCTAGAGTTGGAGGAGAAGAGACCCAGTACTTC. Its translation: CSARVGGEETQYF. The chain is built from TRBV20-1 and TRBJ2-5; maybe TRBD2 (5 bases). The CDR3 loop spans 13 amino acids. V lost 1 base, J lost 3 bases, and 9 bases lay in between. Germline V gene data show CDR1 as DFQATT and CDR2 as SNEGSKA (reference sequence).

In its sample, this clonotype was seen a few times. The V and J genes are TRBV4-3 and TRBJ1-6; TRBD1 might be the D (6 bases). V gave up 0 bases and J gave up 10 bases, with 16 bases separating them. The CDR3 is 16 amino acids. Germline V gene data show CDR1 as LGHNA and CDR2 as YSLEER. CDR3: CASSQDETGSGSPLHF. The DNA for the CDR3 is TGCGCCAGCAGCCAAGATGAAACAGGGTCGGGGTCACCCCTCCACTTT.

In this sample, this clonotype turned up many times. The rearrangement uses TRBV9 and TRBJ2-6; D is unclear. The V end lost 1 base, the J end lost 2 bases, and 13 bases lay between the germline ends. The CDR3 extends over 17 amino acids. The germline V gene encodes CDR1 SGDLS and CDR2 YYNGEE. The CDR3 sequence is CASSVSTHRTGANVLTF. CDR3 in DNA: TGTGCCAGCAGCGTAAGTACCCATCGGACTGGGGCCAACGTCCTGACTTTC. Looking up the rest from reference TRBV9 and TRBJ2-6 gives the full variable domain: DSGVTQTPKHLITATGQRVTLRCSPRSGDLSVYWYQQSLDQGLQFLIQYYNGEERAKGNILERFSAQQFPDLHSELNLSSLELGDSALYFCASSVSTHRTGANVLTFGAGSRLTVL.

Comments on this clonotype: The junction shows a germline mismatch at one end, possibly a read error. V usage is TRBV6-2 or TRBV6-3 and J usage is TRBJ2-2, with TRBD2 as a possible D gene (5 bases). The CDR3 has 13 amino acids. Germline V gives CDR1 MNHEY, CDR2 SVGEGT. The CDR3 loop is CASSPTYTGELLF. The CDR3 DNA follows: TGTGCCAGCAGTCCCACCTACACCGGGGAGCTGCTTTTT.

This clonotype was seen a handful of times. The genes are TRBV12-3 or TRBV12-4 and TRBJ1-1, with no clear D. This CDR3 has 11 amino acids. V dropped 8 bases and J dropped 3 bases, with 7 bases sitting between them. This chain's CDR3 is CASGSDTEAFF. CDR3 DNA sequence: TGTGCCAGCGGGAGTGACACTGAAGCTTTCTTT.

This clonotype was counted only a few times. The rearrangement uses TRBV18 and TRBJ2-1; 7 bases are a match to TRBD2. The CDR3 totals 15 residues. The germline V gene encodes CDR1 KGHSH and CDR2 LQKENI. The V segment lost 6 bases and the J segment 5 bases; nucleotides outside the gene matches: 10. CDR3 protein: CASSPVGGKNNEQFF. The DNA of the CDR3 is TGTGCCAGCTCCCCCGTGGGGGGGAAGAACAATGAGCAGTTCTTC.

This clonotype was picked up a small number of times. V and J are TRBV5-4 and TRBJ1-1; D unclear. With 0 bases removed from V and 11 bases from J, the gap between germline ends came to 11 bases. The CDR3 is 12 residues long. Germline CDR1 reads SGHNT; CDR2 reads YYREEE (reference sequence). The CDR3 is CASSLDETQAFF. CDR3 coding DNA: TGTGCCAGCAGCTTGGACGAGACGCAGGCTTTCTTT.

This clonotype appeared many times. The CDR3 sequence is CASSRVRAGANVLTF. DNA for the CDR3: TGCGCCAGCAGCCGTGTGAGGGCTGGGGCCAACGTCCTGACTTTC. The V gene is TRBV4-3, the J gene TRBJ2-6; D is possibly TRBD2 (5 bases). Germline V CDR1 and CDR2: LGHNA, YSLEER. Trimming removed 4 bases from V and 2 bases from J, with 9 bases in between. The length of the CDR3 is 15 residues.

The V call is TRBV20-1, the J call TRBJ1-5, with 11 positions matching TRBD1. CDR1 and CDR2 from the germline V gene are DFQATT and SNEGSKA (reference sequence). V gave up 5 bases and J gave up 3 bases; unmatched junction bases: 3. The CDR3 runs to 14 residues. The CDR3 DNA follows: TGCAGTGCTTCGGGACAGGGGGACAATCAGCCCCAGCATTTT. Amino acid sequence: CSASGQGDNQPQHF.

There are many counts of this clonotype. This chain links TRBV6-6 with TRBJ1-5; a weak D match, TRBD1 (5 bases). Germline V CDR1 and CDR2: MNHNY, SVGAGI (reference sequence). With 2 bases removed from V and 4 bases from J, the gap between germline ends came to 18 bases. The CDR3 is made up of 17 amino acids. The chain's CDR3 is CASSYVGGARMNQPQHF. DNA for the CDR3: TGTGCCAGCAGTTACGTCGGGGGAGCCCGGATGAATCAGCCCCAGCATTTT.

Ten or more counts support this clonotype. The genes are TRBV10-3 and TRBJ2-3; no clear D. Per germline, CDR1 ENHRY and CDR2 SYGVKD. V dropped 9 bases and J dropped 1 base, with 2 bases sitting between them. The CDR3 has 10 residues. For the CDR3, the DNA is TGTGCCATAGGCACAGATACGCAGTATTTT. Protein sequence: CAIGTDTQYF.

The V call is TRBV28, the J call TRBJ2-7; 11 bases map to TRBD1. CDR3 length equals 13 residues. Germline CDR1 MDHEN, CDR2 SYDVKM. V lost 6 bases, J lost 6 bases, and 4 bases stayed unmatched. This CDR3 is CASRGQGASEQYF. The CDR3 bases are TGTGCCAGCAGAGGACAGGGGGCTTCCGAGCAGTACTTC. The full variable domain, its missing parts supplied by reference TRBV28 and TRBJ2-7, is DVKVTQSSRYLVKRTGEKVFLECVQDMDHENMFWYRQDPGLGLRLIYFSYDVKMKEKGDIPEGYSVSREKKERFSLILESASTNQTSMYLCASRGQGASEQYFGPGTRLTVT.

The rearrangement joins TRBV3-1 to TRBJ2-7, with 7 bases identical to TRBD1. This CDR3 comprises 15 residues. Per germline, CDR1 LGHDT and CDR2 YNNKEL (reference sequence). Losses at the gene ends were 4 bases for V and 3 bases for J; bases not matched to a gene: 9. The CDR3 DNA follows: TGTGCCAGCAGCCGACTCCGGGACAGTCTCTACGAGCAGTACTTC. Protein sequence: CASSRLRDSLYEQYF.

This clonotype came up a few times. The CDR3, as DNA: TGTGCCAGCAGTTACTCTTTAGGGGGACGGAACATTCAGTACTTC. Amino acid sequence: CASSYSLGGRNIQYF. The V gene is TRBV6-2 or TRBV6-3, the J gene TRBJ2-4, with a weak D call TRBD1 (6 bases). The CDR3 is made up of 15 amino acids. Trimming pared 0 bases from V and 7 bases from J, leaving 13 bases between. Germline CDR1 reads MNHEY; CDR2 reads SVGEGT.

This clonotype was seen at least ten times. This rearrangement joins TRBV2 to TRBJ2-7; 7 positions agree with TRBD1. From germline, CDR1 is SNHLY and CDR2 FYNNEI. CDR3 length equals 13 residues. The V gene end was trimmed by 5 bases and the J gene end by 3 bases; junction bases not matched to a gene: 4. For the CDR3, the DNA is TGTGCCAGCAGTCGACAGGGCCGCTACGAGCAGTACGTC. It yields the protein CASSRQGRYEQYV.

This clonotype occurred many times. The rearrangement joins TRBV2 to TRBJ1-4; D possibly corresponds to TRBD1 (6 bases). Trimming removed 9 bases at V and 8 bases at J, with 19 bases between. Germline V lookup: CDR1 SNHLY, CDR2 FYNNEI. The CDR3 runs to 14 residues. The CDR3 DNA is TGTGCCAGTACAAGGCAGGGGATCGGGGAAAAACTGTTTTTT. Its protein is CASTRQGIGEKLFF.

Only a few counts were recorded for this clonotype. The J gene is TRBJ1-2, the V gene TRBV6-2 or TRBV6-3; perhaps TRBD1 as D (6 bases). Trimming removed 5 bases at V and 2 bases at J, with 15 bases between. The CDR3 runs to 15 residues. The germline V gene encodes CDR1 MNHEY and CDR2 SVGEGT. The CDR3 bases are TGTGCCAGCAGTAGGACCGGGACAAGCAACTATGGCTACACCTTC. It codes for CASSRTGTSNYGYTF.